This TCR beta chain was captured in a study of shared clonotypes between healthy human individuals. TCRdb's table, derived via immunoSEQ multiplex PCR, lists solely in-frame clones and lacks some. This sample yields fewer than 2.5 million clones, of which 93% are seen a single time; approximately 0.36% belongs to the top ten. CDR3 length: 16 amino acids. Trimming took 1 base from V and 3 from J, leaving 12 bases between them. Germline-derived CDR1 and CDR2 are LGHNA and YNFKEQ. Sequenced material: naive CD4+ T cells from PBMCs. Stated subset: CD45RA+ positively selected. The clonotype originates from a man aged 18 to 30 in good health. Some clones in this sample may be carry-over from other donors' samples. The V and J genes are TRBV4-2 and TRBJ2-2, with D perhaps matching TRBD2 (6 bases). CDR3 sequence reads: CASSQGFAGYTGELFF. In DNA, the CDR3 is TGTGCCAGCAGCCAAGGGTTTGCGGGGTACACCGGGGAGCTGTTTTTT.